This T cell receptor beta chain was captured by sequencing in a study of blood T cell repertoires in COVID-19. In the original workflow: The assay estimated nucleated cells by amplifying reference gene primers. Profiling relied on immunoSEQ multiplex PCR, and the TCRdb table lists in-frame clones only, not all of them. That table furnishes V, J and clone size, whereas the DNA furnished D and trimming. The sample lists some 220,000 clones; more than 80% were seen once. After removal of 0 bases from V and 6 bases from J, the junction contained 5 bases not matched to a gene. The CDR3 is made up of 15 amino acids. The germline gives CDR1 MNHEY, CDR2 SMNVEV (reference sequence).

The source material was peripheral blood. The source of this sequence is a human donor in a cohort sampled during active COVID-19. The rearrangement joins TRBV27 to TRBJ2-1, with 7 nucleotides matching TRBD2. The CDR3 nucleotides are TGTGCCAGCAGTTTATCGTTTCGGACTAGCAATGAGCAGTTCTTC. Amino acids: CASSLSFRTSNEQFF.